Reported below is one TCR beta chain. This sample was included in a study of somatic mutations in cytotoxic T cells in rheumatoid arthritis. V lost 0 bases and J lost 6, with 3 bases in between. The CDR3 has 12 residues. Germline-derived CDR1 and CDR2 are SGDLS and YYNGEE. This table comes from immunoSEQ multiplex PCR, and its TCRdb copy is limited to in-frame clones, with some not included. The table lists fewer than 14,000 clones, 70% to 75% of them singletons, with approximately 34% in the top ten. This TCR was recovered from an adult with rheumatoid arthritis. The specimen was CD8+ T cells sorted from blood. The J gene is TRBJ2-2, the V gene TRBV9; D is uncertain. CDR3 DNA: TGTGCCAGCAGCGTAGACCCCGGGGAGCTGTTTTTT. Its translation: CASSVDPGELFF.